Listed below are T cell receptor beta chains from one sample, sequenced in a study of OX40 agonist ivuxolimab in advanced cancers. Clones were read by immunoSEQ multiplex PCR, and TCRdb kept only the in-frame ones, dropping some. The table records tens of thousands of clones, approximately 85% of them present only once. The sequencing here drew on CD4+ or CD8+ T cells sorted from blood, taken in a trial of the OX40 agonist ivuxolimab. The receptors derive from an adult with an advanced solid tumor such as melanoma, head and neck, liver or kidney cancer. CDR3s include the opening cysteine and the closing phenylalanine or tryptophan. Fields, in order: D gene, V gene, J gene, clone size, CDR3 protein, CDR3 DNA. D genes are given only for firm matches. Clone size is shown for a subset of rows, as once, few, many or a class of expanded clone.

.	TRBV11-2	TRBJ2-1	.	CASSRGQSYNEQFF	TGTGCCAGCAGCCGGGGACAAAGTTACAATGAGCAGTTCTTC
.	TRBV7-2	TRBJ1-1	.	CASTRSVGWAFF	TGTGCCAGCACTAGATCCGTGGGTTGGGCTTTCTTT
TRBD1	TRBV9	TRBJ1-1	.	CASSDMTGGTEAFF	TGTGCCAGCAGCGATATGACAGGGGGGACTGAAGCTTTCTTT
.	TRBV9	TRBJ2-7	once	CASSPQTFSYEQYF	TGTGCCAGCAGCCCCCAGACCTTCTCCTACGAGCAGTACTTC
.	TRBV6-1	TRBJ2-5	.	CASSVSRGGETQYF	TGTGCCAGCAGTGTGAGCCGGGGCGGGGAGACCCAGTACTTC
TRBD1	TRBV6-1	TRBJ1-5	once	CASSEQGAVNQPQHF	TGTGCCAGCAGTGAGCAGGGGGCCGTCAATCAGCCCCAGCATTTT
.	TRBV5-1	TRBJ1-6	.	CASSVSPSQNSPLHF	TGCGCCAGCAGCGTATCACCAAGTCAGAATTCACCCCTCCACTTT
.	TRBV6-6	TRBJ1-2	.	CASSGAYGYTF	TGTGCCAGCAGCGGCGCGTATGGCTACACCTTC
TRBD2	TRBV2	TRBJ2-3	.	CASSGERGGTDTQYF	TGTGCCAGCAGTGGAGAGCGGGGGGGAACAGATACGCAGTATTTT
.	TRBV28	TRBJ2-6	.	CASSLMGTGANVLTF	TGTGCCAGCAGTTTAATGGGAACCGGGGCCAACGTCCTGACTTTC
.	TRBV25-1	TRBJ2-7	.	CASRPGPSSYEQYF	TGTGCCAGCAGGCCGGGTCCCAGCTCCTACGAGCAGTACTTC
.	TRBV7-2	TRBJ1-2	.	CASNTRGRVGYGYTF	TGTGCCAGCAATACGCGGGGGAGGGTCGGCTATGGCTACACCTTC
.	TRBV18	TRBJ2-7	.	CASSQGLTGSSYEQYF	TGTGCCAGCTCACAAGGACTTACAGGGAGCTCCTACGAGCAGTACTTC
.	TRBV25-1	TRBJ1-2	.	CASSESLEGITGYTF	TGTGCCAGCAGTGAATCTCTCGAGGGGATTACAGGCTACACCTTC
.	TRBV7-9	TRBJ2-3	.	CASSSAVVNGTYTDTQYF	TGTGCCAGCAGCTCCGCTGTAGTTAATGGGACCTACACAGATACGCAGTATTTT
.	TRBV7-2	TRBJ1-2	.	CASSLEGPRLGYTF	TGTGCCAGCAGCTTAGAGGGACCTCGTTTAGGCTACACCTTC
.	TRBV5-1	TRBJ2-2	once	CASSFNPVLGTGELFF	TGCGCCAGCAGCTTTAATCCGGTCTTAGGAACCGGGGAGCTGTTTTTT
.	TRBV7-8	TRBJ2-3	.	CASSLWGASTDTQYF	TGTGCCAGCAGCTTATGGGGGGCTAGCACAGATACGCAGTATTTT
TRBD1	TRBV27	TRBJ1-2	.	CASSLKGQGYGYTF	TGTGCCAGCAGTTTAAAGGGACAGGGTTATGGCTACACCTTC
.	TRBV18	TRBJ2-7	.	CASSPPGFEQYF	TGTGCCAGCTCACCACCAGGGTTCGAGCAGTACTTC
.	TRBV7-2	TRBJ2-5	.	CASSLAFGETQYF	TGTGCCAGCAGCTTAGCCTTTGGGGAGACCCAGTACTTC
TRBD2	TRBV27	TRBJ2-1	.	CASSPGLGLAGGSYNEQFF	TGTGCCAGCAGCCCGGGTTTGGGACTAGCGGGGGGCTCCTACAATGAGCAGTTCTTC
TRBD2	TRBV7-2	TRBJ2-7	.	CASSLDGRRRGSQSEQYF	TGTGCCAGCAGCTTAGACGGTCGACGGCGGGGGTCTCAGTCCGAGCAGTACTTC
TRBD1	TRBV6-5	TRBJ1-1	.	CASGPTGVMYTEAFF	TGTGCCAGCGGGCCGACAGGGGTTATGTACACTGAAGCTTTCTTT
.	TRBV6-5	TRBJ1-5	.	CASSSHDDAGQPQHF	TGTGCCAGCAGTTCCCACGACGACGCGGGGCAGCCCCAGCATTTT
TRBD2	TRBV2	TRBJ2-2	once	CASSGAGVPNTGELFF	TGTGCCAGCAGTGGAGCGGGAGTCCCGAACACCGGGGAGCTGTTTTTT
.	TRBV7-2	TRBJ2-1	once	CASSLGGRLYNEQFF	TGTGCCAGCAGCTTAGGAGGGAGGCTATACAATGAGCAGTTCTTC
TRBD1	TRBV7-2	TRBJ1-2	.	CASSFGQGARYGYTF	TGTGCCAGCAGCTTTGGCCAGGGGGCCCGCTATGGCTACACCTTC
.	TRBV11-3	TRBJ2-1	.	CASSLGGYNEQFF	TGTGCCAGCAGCTTGGGGGGCTACAATGAGCAGTTCTTC
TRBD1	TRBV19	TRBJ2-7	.	CASSIGGQGYEQYF	TGTGCCAGTAGTATTGGGGGACAGGGCTACGAGCAGTACTTC
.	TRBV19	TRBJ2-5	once	CASSSTGYWETQYF	TGTGCCAGTAGCTCTACAGGGTACTGGGAGACCCAGTACTTC
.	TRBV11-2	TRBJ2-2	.	CASSLWDGDTGELFF	TGTGCCAGCAGCTTATGGGACGGAGACACCGGGGAGCTGTTTTTT
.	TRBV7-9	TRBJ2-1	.	CASSLAEQYNEQFF	TGTGCCAGCAGCTTAGCCGAACAGTATAATGAGCAGTTCTTC
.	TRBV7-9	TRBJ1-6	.	CASSYGQTNSPLHF	TGTGCCAGCAGCTACGGACAGACTAATTCACCCCTCCACTTT
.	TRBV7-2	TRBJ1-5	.	CASSLPGGTYHNQPQHF	TGTGCCAGCAGCTTACCCGGAGGGACCTATCACAATCAGCCCCAGCATTTT
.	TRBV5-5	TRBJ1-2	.	CASSTLRKRGDGYTF	TGTGCCAGCAGCACTTTGCGGAAGAGGGGGGATGGCTACACCTTC
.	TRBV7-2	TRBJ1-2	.	CASSLPIGDYGYTF	TGTGCCAGCAGCTTGCCAATTGGGGACTATGGCTACACCTTC
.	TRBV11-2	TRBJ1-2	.	CASTEQGILGYTF	TGTGCCAGCACCGAACAGGGTATTCTTGGCTACACCTTC
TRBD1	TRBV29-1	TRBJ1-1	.	CSVDAGGVNKAFF	TGCAGCGTTGACGCAGGGGGCGTTAATAAAGCTTTCTTT
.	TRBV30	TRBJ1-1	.	CAWSVGSNTEAFF	TGTGCCTGGAGTGTAGGATCGAACACTGAAGCTTTCTTT
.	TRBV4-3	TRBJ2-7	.	CASSQTMTDSYEQYF	TGCGCCAGCAGCCAGACGATGACAGACTCCTACGAGCAGTACTTC
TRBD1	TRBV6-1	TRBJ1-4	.	CASSDVQGLGEKLFF	TGCGCCAGCAGTGACGTACAGGGGTTGGGGGAAAAACTGTTTTTT
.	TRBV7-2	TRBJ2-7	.	CASSFTYEQYF	TGTGCCAGCAGCTTTACCTACGAGCAGTACTTC
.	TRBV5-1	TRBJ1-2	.	CASSSTGTNYGYTF	TGCGCCAGCAGCTCCACAGGGACGAACTATGGCTACACCTTC
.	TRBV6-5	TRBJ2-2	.	CAGSYGNTGELFF	TGTGCCGGCAGTTACGGGAACACCGGGGAGCTGTTTTTT
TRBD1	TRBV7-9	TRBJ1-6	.	CASSRDSNNSPLHF	TGTGCCAGCAGCCGGGACAGTAATAATTCACCCCTCCACTTT
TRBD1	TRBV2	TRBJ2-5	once	CASSKTTGGAQETQYF	TGTGCCAGCAGCAAAACAACAGGGGGAGCCCAAGAGACCCAGTACTTC
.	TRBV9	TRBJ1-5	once	CASTPRDRRWPQHF	TGTGCCAGCACCCCCCGGGACCGGAGATGGCCCCAGCATTTT
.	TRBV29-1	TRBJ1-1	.	CSVHGDTEAFF	TGCAGCGTCCATGGGGACACTGAAGCTTTCTTT
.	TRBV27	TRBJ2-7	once	CASRGYNSYEQYF	TGTGCCAGCAGGGGCTACAACTCCTACGAGCAGTACTTC
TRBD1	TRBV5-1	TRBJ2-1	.	CASSRADRNNEQFF	TGCGCCAGCAGCCGGGCGGACAGGAACAATGAGCAGTTCTTC
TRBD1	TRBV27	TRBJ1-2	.	CASKLSGGDGYTF	TGTGCCAGCAAGCTGTCAGGGGGCGACGGCTACACCTTC
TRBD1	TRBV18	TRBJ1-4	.	CASSPQGQAPEKLFF	TGTGCCAGCTCACCACAGGGACAGGCCCCTGAAAAACTGTTTTTT
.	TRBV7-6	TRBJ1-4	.	CASSFGQTVEKLFF	TGTGCCAGCAGCTTCGGACAGACGGTGGAAAAACTGTTTTTT
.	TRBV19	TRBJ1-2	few	CASSTPYVGIPDYGYTF	TGTGCCAGTAGTACCCCGTACGTCGGCATTCCGGACTATGGCTACACCTTC
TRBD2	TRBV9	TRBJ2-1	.	CASSVVTSEDNEQFF	TGTGCCAGCAGCGTAGTCACTAGCGAGGACAATGAGCAGTTCTTC
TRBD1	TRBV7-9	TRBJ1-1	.	CASKRGTGGLTEAFF	TGTGCCAGCAAGAGAGGGACAGGGGGACTCACTGAAGCTTTCTTT
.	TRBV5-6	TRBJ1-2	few	CASSLVRAFESYTF	TGTGCCAGCAGCTTGGTAAGGGCCTTCGAAAGCTACACCTTC
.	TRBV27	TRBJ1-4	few	CASSLSPPAATNEKLFF	TGTGCCAGCAGTTTAAGCCCGCCGGCCGCAACTAATGAAAAACTGTTTTTT
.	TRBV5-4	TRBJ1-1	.	CASSLSRTEAFF	TGTGCCAGCAGCCTGAGCCGCACTGAAGCTTTCTTT